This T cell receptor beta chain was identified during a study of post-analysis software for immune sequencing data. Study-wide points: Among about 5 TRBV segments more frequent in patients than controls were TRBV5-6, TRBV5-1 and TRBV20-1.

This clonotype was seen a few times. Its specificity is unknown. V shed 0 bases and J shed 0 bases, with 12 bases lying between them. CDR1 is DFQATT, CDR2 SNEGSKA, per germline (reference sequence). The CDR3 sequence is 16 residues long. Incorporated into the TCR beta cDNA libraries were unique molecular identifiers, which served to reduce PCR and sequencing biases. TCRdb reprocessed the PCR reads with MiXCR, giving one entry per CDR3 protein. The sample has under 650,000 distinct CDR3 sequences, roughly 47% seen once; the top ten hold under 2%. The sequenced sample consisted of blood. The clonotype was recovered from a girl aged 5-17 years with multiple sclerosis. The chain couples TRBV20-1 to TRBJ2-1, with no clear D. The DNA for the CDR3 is TGCAGTGCTAGAGATCCCCGACACAGCTCCTACAATGAGCAGTTCTTC. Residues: CSARDPRHSSYNEQFF.